A selection of T cell receptor beta chains follows, all from one sample in a study of molecular identifiers for immune sequencing clone quantification. MiXCR, run by TCRdb on the PCR reads, gives a single entry per CDR3 protein. The profile shows roughly 100,000 distinct CDR3 sequences, 35% of them singletons. The sample taken for sequencing was naive CD8+ T cells from blood, with Jurkat cell RNA spiked in. Source of these receptors: a human donor in good health. Some libraries in this study had Jurkat cell RNA spiked in. The CDR3 runs from the conserved cysteine through the conserved F or W. A D gene is named only where the DNA matches it firmly. Size values are once, few and many counts, or a class for expanded clones, and some rows have none.

d_gene	v_gene	j_gene	abundance	CDR3aa	CDR3nt
TRBD1	TRBV5-1	TRBJ2-7	many	CASSWTGSEQYF	TGCGCCAGCAGCTGGACAGGGTCCGAGCAGTACTTC
NA	TRBV28	TRBJ2-7	many	CASSLGPAYEQYF	TGTGCCAGCAGTTTGGGCCCAGCCTACGAGCAGTACTTC
NA	TRBV19	TRBJ2-7	few	CASTADSGAGSEQYF	TGTGCCAGTACCGCCGACTCAGGGGCTGGAAGCGAGCAGTACTTC
NA	TRBV27	TRBJ2-1	NA	CASQLVGPPYNEQFF	TGTGCCAGCCAGCTGGTGGGCCCTCCCTACAATGAGCAGTTCTTC
NA	TRBV7-9	TRBJ2-2	NA	CASSRSGQLTTGELFF	TGTGCCAGCAGCCGCTCGGGACAACTGACCACCGGGGAGCTGTTTTTT
TRBD1	TRBV29-1	TRBJ1-2	many	CSVERTGARGYTF	TGCAGCGTTGAAAGGACAGGGGCGAGGGGCTACACCTTC
NA	TRBV28	TRBJ2-3	few	CASRPTGTLLDTQYF	TGTGCCAGCAGACCAACCGGGACACTTCTAGATACGCAGTATTTT
TRBD2	TRBV5-1	TRBJ2-5	many	CASGSLTSAETQYF	TGCGCCAGCGGCTCTTTGACTAGCGCGGAGACCCAGTACTTC
NA	TRBV28	TRBJ2-5	NA	CASSWGLRRLGETQYF	TGTGCCAGCAGTTGGGGTCTTCGGCGATTAGGGGAGACCCAGTACTTC
TRBD1	TRBV20-1	TRBJ2-7	NA	CSANVGGTGAYEQYF	TGCAGTGCTAATGTTGGGGGCACAGGGGCCTACGAGCAGTACTTC
NA	TRBV12-3/TRBV12-4	TRBJ2-4	NA	CASTTGTLNIQYF	TGTGCCAGCACCACTGGGACTTTGAACATTCAGTACTTC
NA	TRBV5-3	TRBJ2-7	NA	CASSLDARVGFYEQYF	TGTGCCAGCAGCTTGGATGCAAGGGTAGGATTTTACGAGCAGTACTTC
NA	TRBV12-3/TRBV12-4	TRBJ2-2	NA	CASTPEGPAGRLFF	TGTGCCAGCACCCCAGAGGGTCCAGCCGGTCGGCTGTTTTTT
NA	TRBV7-9	TRBJ1-2	many	CASGPPTGNYGYTF	TGTGCCAGCGGGCCACCTACAGGGAACTATGGCTACACCTTC
NA	TRBV5-3	TRBJ2-1	NA	CASSLLAPGNEQFF	TGTGCCAGCAGCTTGCTGGCTCCGGGGAATGAGCAGTTCTTC
NA	TRBV7-8	TRBJ2-3	NA	CACSRQWPDTQYF	TGTGCCTGCAGCCGACAGTGGCCAGATACGCAGTATTTT
NA	TRBV27	TRBJ1-5	many	CATRDTANQPQHF	TGTGCCACCAGGGATACGGCAAATCAGCCCCAGCATTTT
NA	TRBV7-9	TRBJ2-7	NA	CASSRQRSYEQYF	TGTGCCAGCAGCCGACAGCGTTCCTACGAGCAGTACTTC
NA	TRBV29-1	TRBJ2-7	few	CSVMRDYEQYF	TGCAGCGTAATGCGGGACTACGAGCAGTACTTC
NA	TRBV7-8	TRBJ2-3	many	CASSLGQGTDTQYF	TGTGCCAGCAGCTTAGGTCAGGGCACAGATACGCAGTATTTT
TRBD2	TRBV4-1	TRBJ2-3	few	CASSHPQRGPTLDTQYF	TGCGCCAGCAGCCACCCGCAGCGGGGCCCTACCTTAGATACGCAGTATTTT
NA	TRBV19	TRBJ2-4	NA	CASSIFSGGAKNIQYF	TGTGCCAGTAGTATTTTTAGCGGAGGAGCCAAAAACATTCAGTACTTC
NA	TRBV28	TRBJ1-1	NA	CASSPPTGGDTETFF	TGTGCCAGCAGTCCGCCGACAGGAGGGGACACTGAAACTTTCTTT
TRBD1	TRBV7-3	TRBJ2-1	NA	CASSSPGQGHNEQFF	TGTGCCAGCAGCTCTCCGGGACAGGGCCACAATGAGCAGTTCTTC
NA	TRBV28	TRBJ2-7	NA	CASSSRTVRAYEQYF	TGTGCCAGCAGTTCCCGGACAGTTCGGGCCTACGAGCAGTACTTC
TRBD2	TRBV6-2/TRBV6-3	TRBJ2-6	NA	CASTGVRGGRAFGANVLTF	TGTGCCAGCACTGGGGTCCGTGGCGGGAGGGCCTTTGGGGCCAACGTCCTGACTTTC
NA	TRBV4-1	TRBJ2-7	NA	CASSQGRLGAYEQYF	TGCGCCAGCAGCCAAGGCAGACTAGGGGCCTACGAGCAGTACTTC
NA	TRBV12-3/TRBV12-4	TRBJ1-5	many	CASSSFNLPQHF	TGTGCCAGCAGTTCCTTTAATCTTCCCCAGCATTTT
NA	TRBV7-8	TRBJ2-7	NA	CASSLEGPGYDYEQHF	TGTGCCAGCAGCTTAGAGGGGCCGGGCTATGACTACGAGCAGCACTTC
NA	TRBV5-1	TRBJ1-1	many	CASSFGPPPDNTEAFF	TGCGCCAGCAGCTTTGGCCCTCCCCCTGACAACACTGAAGCTTTCTTT
NA	TRBV7-6	TRBJ2-7	few	CASSLGAGPYEQYF	TGTGCCAGCAGCTTAGGGGCCGGCCCCTACGAGCAGTACTTC
NA	TRBV28	TRBJ2-3	NA	CASSWDGCITDTQYF	TGTGCCAGCAGTTGGGACGGGTGCATCACAGATACGCAGTATTTT
TRBD2	TRBV7-9	TRBJ2-3	NA	CASSPPLATAATQYF	TGTGCCAGCAGCCCTCCACTAGCGACGGCAGCTACGCAGTATTTT
NA	TRBV7-2	TRBJ2-7	few	CASSLAELYEQYF	TGTGCCAGCAGCTTAGCGGAGCTCTACGAGCAGTACTTC
TRBD2	TRBV20-1	TRBJ2-3	NA	CSAEIAGVGTDTQYF	TGCAGTGCAGAAATAGCGGGAGTTGGCACAGATACGCAGTATTTT
NA	TRBV5-1	TRBJ2-7	few	CASSLGTMGLEEKQYF	TGCGCCAGCAGCCTGGGGACAATGGGGTTGGAGGAGAAGCAGTACTTC
TRBD1	TRBV28	TRBJ2-4	NA	CATRDRKDVKDQYF	TGTGCCACGCGGGACAGGAAGGATGTAAAGGATCAGTACTTC
NA	TRBV4-1	TRBJ1-1	NA	CASRGTVNTEAFF	TGCGCCAGCAGAGGGACGGTGAACACTGAAGCTTTCTTT
NA	TRBV20-1	TRBJ1-1	many	CSASSPGKLRNTEAFF	TGCAGTGCTAGTTCCCCAGGGAAGTTGAGAAACACTGAAGCTTTCTTT
NA	TRBV21-1	TRBJ2-5	NA	CASSNPPGQETQYF	TGTGCCAGCAGCAACCCCCCAGGCCAAGAGACCCAGTACTTC
NA	TRBV7-8	TRBJ2-5	few	CASSLEGRETQYF	TGTGCCAGCAGCTTAGAGGGACGCGAGACCCAGTACTTC
NA	TRBV18	TRBJ2-7	few	CASSPGTHYEQYF	TGTGCCAGCTCACCCGGGACACATTACGAGCAGTACTTC
NA	TRBV7-8	TRBJ1-2	NA	CASSLAGGGYGYTF	TGTGCCAGCAGCTTAGCGGGAGGGGGCTATGGCTACACCTTC
NA	TRBV11-1	TRBJ2-2	many	CASSLQGGGTGELFF	TGTGCCAGCAGCTTACAGGGAGGTGGTACCGGGGAGCTGTTTTTT
NA	TRBV15	TRBJ2-3	NA	CATSRESGALTDTQYF	TGTGCCACCAGCAGAGAAAGCGGAGCACTCACAGATACGCAGTATTTT
TRBD1	TRBV9	TRBJ2-3	few	CASTGQGGTDTQYF	TGTGCCAGCACCGGACAGGGGGGCACAGATACGCAGTATTTT
NA	TRBV6-4	TRBJ2-6	NA	CASIAGTTPSGANVLTF	TGTGCCAGCATAGCCGGGACAACCCCCTCTGGGGCCAACGTCCTGACTTTC
NA	TRBV6-5	TRBJ1-3	NA	CASSYSEGLYSGNTIYF	TGTGCCAGCAGTTACTCGGAGGGGCTGTACTCTGGAAACACCATATATTTT
TRBD2	TRBV20-1	TRBJ2-1	few	CSARDRGSGSLAHNEQFF	TGCAGTGCTAGAGATCGAGGTAGCGGGAGCCTGGCCCACAATGAGCAGTTCTTC
TRBD1	TRBV19	TRBJ2-7	NA	CASSVYRAKGQGPYEQYF	TGTGCCAGTAGTGTCTATCGCGCTAAGGGACAGGGACCGTACGAGCAGTACTTC
TRBD2	TRBV9	TRBJ2-5	few	CASSPLAGGPGTQYF	TGTGCCAGCAGCCCCCTAGCGGGAGGGCCTGGGACCCAGTACTTC
NA	TRBV5-3	TRBJ1-2	once	CASSHLADLYGYAF	TGTGCCAGCAGCCATTTAGCAGACCTCTATGGCTACGCCTTC
TRBD1	TRBV4-3	TRBJ1-6	many	CASSQSDRGSPLHF	TGCGCCAGCAGCCAGTCGGACAGGGGTTCACCCCTCCACTTT
NA	TRBV7-3	TRBJ2-3	NA	CASSREGGATDTQYF	TGTGCCAGCAGTCGGGAAGGGGGAGCCACAGATACGCAGTATTTT
TRBD1	TRBV30	TRBJ2-7	NA	CAYSGQGPSYEQYF	TGTGCCTATTCGGGACAGGGGCCGTCCTACGAGCAGTACTTC
NA	TRBV19	TRBJ1-4	NA	CASSPDRATNEKLFF	TGTGCCAGTAGTCCGGACCGCGCAACTAATGAAAAACTGTTTTTT
NA	TRBV14	TRBJ2-7	NA	CASSQFRVREQYF	TGTGCCAGCAGCCAATTCAGGGTCCGCGAGCAGTACTTC